These T cell receptor beta chains were read from a single sample in a study of blood T cell repertoires in COVID-19. The data were produced by immunoSEQ multiplex PCR, yet TCRdb's version contains in-frame clones alone and is incomplete. The sample includes more than 150,000 clones, more than 60% of them seen just once. The sequenced material came from peripheral blood. The receptors derive from a man in his fifties or sixties who had recovered from COVID-19. Both conserved end residues are part of each CDR3. D genes are given only for firm matches.

j_call: TRBJ2-5
d_call: NA
v_call: TRBV29-1
cdr3_aa: CSVAGGGETQYF

j_call: TRBJ2-3
d_call: NA
v_call: TRBV10-3
cdr3_aa: CAIRETSTDTQYF

j_call: TRBJ2-7
d_call: TRBD2
v_call: TRBV3-1/TRBV3-2
cdr3_aa: CASSRRTSGKYEQYF

j_call: TRBJ1-1
d_call: NA
v_call: TRBV30
cdr3_aa: CASSVGVYTEAFF

j_call: TRBJ2-7
d_call: NA
v_call: TRBV7-2
cdr3_aa: CASSSHSPGLTFYEQYF

j_call: TRBJ2-1
d_call: TRBD2
v_call: TRBV29-1
cdr3_aa: CSVDAASGYNEQFF

j_call: TRBJ1-2
d_call: NA
v_call: TRBV18
cdr3_aa: CASSPGDNYGYTF

j_call: TRBJ2-2
d_call: NA
v_call: TRBV6-5
cdr3_aa: CASSLTTDAGELFF

j_call: TRBJ1-2
d_call: NA
v_call: TRBV15
cdr3_aa: CATSRQEASERYTF

j_call: TRBJ2-1
d_call: NA
v_call: TRBV5-1
cdr3_aa: CASSLLTGHEQFF

j_call: TRBJ1-4
d_call: NA
v_call: TRBV20-1
cdr3_aa: CSASWGPEKLFF

j_call: TRBJ2-7
d_call: NA
v_call: TRBV27
cdr3_aa: CASSLDSNLYEQYF

j_call: TRBJ2-6
d_call: NA
v_call: TRBV3-1/TRBV3-2
cdr3_aa: CASTHFGGRGSGANVLTF

j_call: TRBJ2-5
d_call: NA
v_call: TRBV28
cdr3_aa: CASSPASAGKETQYF

j_call: TRBJ2-2
d_call: TRBD2
v_call: TRBV7-8
cdr3_aa: CASSPNRLAGVYTGELFF

j_call: TRBJ2-7
d_call: TRBD1
v_call: TRBV19
cdr3_aa: CASSIDRGTYEQYF

j_call: TRBJ2-7
d_call: NA
v_call: TRBV10-3
cdr3_aa: CAISESIREPSYEQYF

j_call: TRBJ2-7
d_call: TRBD2
v_call: TRBV27
cdr3_aa: CASSSGTSGGYEQYF

j_call: TRBJ2-7
d_call: TRBD1
v_call: TRBV7-9
cdr3_aa: CASSLETGEISGEQYF

j_call: TRBJ2-7
d_call: NA
v_call: TRBV3-1/TRBV3-2
cdr3_aa: CASSPNERPYEQYF

j_call: TRBJ2-1
d_call: TRBD2
v_call: TRBV14
cdr3_aa: CASSQEVSLAGRNEQFF

j_call: TRBJ2-1
d_call: NA
v_call: TRBV10-3
cdr3_aa: CAIRGGVAGIYNEQFF

j_call: TRBJ2-5
d_call: TRBD1
v_call: TRBV7-2
cdr3_aa: CASSPGQARETQYF

j_call: TRBJ1-1
d_call: TRBD1
v_call: TRBV19
cdr3_aa: CASRGGGEAFF

j_call: TRBJ2-3
d_call: NA
v_call: TRBV30
cdr3_aa: CAWAGIRLTDTQYF

j_call: TRBJ2-1
d_call: TRBD1
v_call: TRBV18
cdr3_aa: CASSPTTGDNEQFF

j_call: TRBJ1-5
d_call: NA
v_call: TRBV27
cdr3_aa: CASSSRSQTSNQPQHF

j_call: TRBJ2-7
d_call: NA
v_call: TRBV30
cdr3_aa: CAWSSERSYEQYF

j_call: TRBJ2-3
d_call: NA
v_call: TRBV20-1
cdr3_aa: CSATFRQTQYF

j_call: TRBJ1-2
d_call: NA
v_call: TRBV28
cdr3_aa: CASSFAGTSRTFGSARYTF

j_call: TRBJ2-1
d_call: TRBD2
v_call: TRBV7-9
cdr3_aa: CASSLDAWRGTYNEQFF

j_call: TRBJ2-4
d_call: TRBD1
v_call: TRBV19
cdr3_aa: CASSYPTGGKNIQYF

j_call: TRBJ2-5
d_call: TRBD2
v_call: TRBV19
cdr3_aa: CASSSTSGVQETQYF

j_call: TRBJ2-7
d_call: NA
v_call: TRBV3-1/TRBV3-2
cdr3_aa: CASSQDPGAYEQYF

j_call: TRBJ1-2
d_call: NA
v_call: TRBV12-3/TRBV12-4
cdr3_aa: CASSLQGGNGYTF

j_call: TRBJ2-7
d_call: NA
v_call: TRBV5-5
cdr3_aa: CASSRRIAEPYEQYF

j_call: TRBJ2-3
d_call: NA
v_call: TRBV7-3
cdr3_aa: CASSSLGDTQYF

j_call: TRBJ2-7
d_call: NA
v_call: TRBV13
cdr3_aa: CASSPRVSYEQYF

j_call: TRBJ1-2
d_call: NA
v_call: TRBV6-6
cdr3_aa: CASSYSTGNYGYTF

j_call: TRBJ1-1
d_call: NA
v_call: TRBV6-4
cdr3_aa: CASRGVVGDTEAFF

j_call: TRBJ1-3
d_call: NA
v_call: TRBV20-1
cdr3_aa: CSASGGVGNTIYF

j_call: TRBJ1-2
d_call: NA
v_call: TRBV29-1
cdr3_aa: CSVQRRGGDGYTF

j_call: TRBJ2-1
d_call: NA
v_call: TRBV30
cdr3_aa: CAWRADYNEQFF

j_call: TRBJ2-5
d_call: TRBD2
v_call: TRBV11-2
cdr3_aa: CASSSGTSGRAGETQYF